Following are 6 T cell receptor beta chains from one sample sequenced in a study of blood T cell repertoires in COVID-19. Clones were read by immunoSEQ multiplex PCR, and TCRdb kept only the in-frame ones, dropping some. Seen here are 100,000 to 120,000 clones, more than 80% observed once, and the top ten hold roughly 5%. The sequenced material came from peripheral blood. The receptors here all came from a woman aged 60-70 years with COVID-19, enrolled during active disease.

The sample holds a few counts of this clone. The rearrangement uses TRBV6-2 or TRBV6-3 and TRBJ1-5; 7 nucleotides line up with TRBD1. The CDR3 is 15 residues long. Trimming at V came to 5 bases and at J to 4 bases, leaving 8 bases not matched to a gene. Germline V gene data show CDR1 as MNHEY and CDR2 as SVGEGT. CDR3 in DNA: TGTGCCAGCAGTCAAACCGGGACAGCAAATCAGCCCCAGCATTTT. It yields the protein CASSQTGTANQPQHF.

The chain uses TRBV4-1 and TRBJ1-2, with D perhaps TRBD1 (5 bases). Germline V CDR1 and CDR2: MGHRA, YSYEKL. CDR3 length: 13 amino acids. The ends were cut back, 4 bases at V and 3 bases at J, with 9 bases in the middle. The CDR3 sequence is CASSPGGDYGYTF. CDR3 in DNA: TGCGCCAGCAGCCCTGGGGGGGACTATGGCTACACCTTC.

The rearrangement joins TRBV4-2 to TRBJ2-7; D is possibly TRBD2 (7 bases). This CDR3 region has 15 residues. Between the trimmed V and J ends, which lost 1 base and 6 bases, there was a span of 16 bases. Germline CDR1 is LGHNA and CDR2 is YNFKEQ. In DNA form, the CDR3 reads TGTGCCAGCAGCCAAGTAGGGGGGGGAATGACCGAGCAGTACTTC. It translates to CASSQVGGGMTEQYF.

The CDR3 DNA is TGCAGCGCCGGATGGCCAGGGAGGACCTATGGCTACACCTTC. Its protein is CSAGWPGRTYGYTF. The V call is TRBV29-1, the J call TRBJ1-2, with D possibly being TRBD1 (5 bases). Germline V gene sequence: CDR1 SQVTM, CDR2 ANQGSEA. V dropped 7 bases and J dropped 4 bases, with 19 bases sitting between them. There are 14 residues in the CDR3.

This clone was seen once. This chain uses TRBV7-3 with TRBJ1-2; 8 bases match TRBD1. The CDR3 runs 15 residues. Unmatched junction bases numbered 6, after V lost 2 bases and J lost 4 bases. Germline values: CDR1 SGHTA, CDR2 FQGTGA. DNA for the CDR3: TGTGCCAGCAGCTTAGGTGGACAGGGAGGCTATGGCTACACCTTC. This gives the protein CASSLGGQGGYGYTF.

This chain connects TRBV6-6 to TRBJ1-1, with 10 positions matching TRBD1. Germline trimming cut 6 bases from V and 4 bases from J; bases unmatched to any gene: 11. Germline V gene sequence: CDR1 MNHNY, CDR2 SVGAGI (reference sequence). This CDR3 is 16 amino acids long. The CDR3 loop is CASSRDRGHGSTEAFF. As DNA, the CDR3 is TGTGCCAGCAGCCGCGACAGGGGGCATGGGAGCACTGAAGCTTTCTTT.